This T cell receptor (beta chain) was sequenced for a study of low-dose radiotherapy and immunotherapy resistance in tumors. Study as a whole: The authors gave intravenous cyclophosphamide 200 mg/m2 every two weeks, one day before radiation and immunotherapy.

Primers used for first-strand cDNA, a TRAV- and TRBV-specific set, covered both alpha and beta chains. The PCR that amplified TCRs ran for roughly 20 cycles, relying on a constant-region primer and a V-primer adapter. TCRdb itself ran the reads through MiXCR, one entry per CDR3 protein. The table has approximately 91,000 distinct CDR3 sequences, 20% to 25% seen once. Regarding time point: after trial treatment. Noted treatment: LDRT plus nivolumab, ipilimumab, low-dose cyclophosphamide and aspirin (RACIN trial). The V gene lost 6 bases and the J gene lost 1 base, with 18 bases spanning the gap. Germline lookup yields CDR1 DFQATT and CDR2 SNEGSKA (reference sequence). This CDR3 has 16 residues.

This specimen consisted of PBMCs, obtained after low-dose radiotherapy plus immunotherapy. V is TRBV20-1 and J is TRBJ2-2, with a weak D call TRBD1 (5 bases). This clonotype was sampled from a female donor with ovarian cancer. The CDR3, as DNA: TGCAGTGCCCTCGTGACAGCCTATCGGAACACCGGGGAGCTGTTTTTT. Translating gives CSALVTAYRNTGELFF.